The TCR beta chain under discussion was sequenced for a study of CD8 T cells in ankylosing spondylitis. This clonotype has more than one count but fewer than ten. TCRdb reprocessed the 5' RACE reads via MiXCR and lists one record per CDR3 protein. This table holds roughly 200,000 distinct CDR3 sequences, roughly 13% found once. This CDR3 comprises 17 residues. V was clipped by 1 base and J by 5 bases, with 20 bases between them. Germline CDR1 is SGHAT and CDR2 is FQDESV (reference sequence). This TCR derives from a male donor with ankylosing spondylitis or in good health (not recorded which). The sample was blood, either unsorted or a sorted T cell fraction (not recorded which). The chain employs TRBV11-1 and TRBJ1-1; a possible D gene is TRBD1 (5 bases). The CDR3 sequence is CASSLETRDPQRTEAFF. In DNA form, the CDR3 reads TGTGCCAGCAGCTTAGAGACCCGGGACCCTCAACGGACTGAAGCTTTCTTT.